This T cell receptor (beta chain) was sequenced in a study of T cell repertoires in cytomegalovirus infection. Whole-study context: Use of recently identified HLA-C-restricted and well-studied HLA-B-restricted CMV epitopes was part of the study.

Study-wide results and limits: CMV-specific TCR beta clonotypes restricted by HLA-C were the ones dominating the ex vivo response. Individuals carrying CMV plus the relevant HLA were identified by cumulative frequency of public TCR beta families.

Comment on this clonotype: Its antigen is currently unknown.

J was trimmed by 2 bases and V by 8 bases; bases with no gene match: 10. The length of the CDR3 is 14 residues. TCRdb re-derived calls from the reads in MiXCR, one entry per CDR3 protein. There are approximately 1,000,000 distinct CDR3 sequences in the sample; 30% to 40% occur only once, and more than 12% lies in the top ten. The clonotype originates from a human donor in good health (CMV status not recorded). Some clones in this sample may be carry-over from other donors' samples. The rearrangement links TRBV5-3 to TRBJ2-7; 7 nucleotides match TRBD2. TRBV5-3 is filed as an ORF, its function uncertain. The source was cultured CD8+ T cells from PBMCs, collected from culture after CMV antigen stimulation. DNA of the CDR3: TGTGCCAGCAGCGGGGAGGACGGACCCTACGAGCAGTACTTC. This codes for CASSGEDGPYEQYF.